This T cell receptor beta chain was recorded in a study of graft-versus-host responses after intestinal transplantation. TCRdb's copy holds only in-frame clones and misses some; the assay was immunoSEQ multiplex PCR. Seen here are about 54,000 clones, about 89% observed once, and the top ten hold 5% to 6.5%. This clonotype was sampled from a human patient who received an intestinal transplant, so some T cells may come from the graft donor. Source: PBMCs, taken roughly 95 weeks after intestinal transplant.

The CDR3 is CSVRGTGINSYEQYF. DNA of the CDR3: TGCAGCGTGAGGGGTACAGGGATTAACTCCTACGAGCAGTACTTC. This sequence joins TRBV29-1 and TRBJ2-7; D is possibly TRBD1 (6 bases). Trimming pared 6 bases from V and 0 bases from J, leaving 18 bases between. This CDR3 contains 15 residues. Germline V gene data show CDR1 as SQVTM and CDR2 as ANQGSEA.